This TCR beta chain was captured by sequencing in a study of blood T cell repertoires in COVID-19. Study details: Both acute and convalescent COVID-19 samples were obtained from the United States, Italy and Spain. PBMCs, B-cell-depleted T cells, or T cells were the source of the cDNA or gDNA that made up the material.

Sequenced by immunoSEQ multiplex PCR; TCRdb stores in-frame clones only, minus some. Of roughly 110,000 clones in the sample, approximately 90% were seen once. Germline CDR1 reads MNHEY; CDR2 reads SMNVEV (reference sequence). This CDR3 has 15 residues. V dropped 6 bases and J dropped 1; count of bases not matched to a gene: 8. V is TRBV27 and J is TRBJ1-1; 7 nucleotides match TRBD1. Sequences were obtained from peripheral blood. The clonotype originates from a woman in her 50s with acute or convalescent COVID-19. The CDR3 protein is CASSPLGQANTEAFF. The CDR3 region has the DNA TGTGCCAGCAGCCCCTTAGGACAGGCGAACACTGAAGCTTTCTTT.